These T cell receptor beta chains were read from a single sample in a study of T cells in localized non-small cell lung cancer. The protocol was immunoSEQ multiplex PCR, while the TCRdb copy is restricted to in-frame clones and leaves out a portion. The sample contains 20,000 to 25,000 clones, around nine tenths of which appear only once. Sequencing used PBMCs, obtained before any cancer treatment. The receptors were sampled from a man aged 40 to 70 with stage II squamous cell lung carcinoma. Each CDR3 is given with its conserved first and last residue. Each record gives: clone size, V gene, D gene, J gene, CDR3 DNA, CDR3 protein. The D gene is left open where the match is weak. Clone size is given for some rows only: seen once, a few or many times, or a class if the clone is expanded.

NA	TRBV15	TRBD2	TRBJ2-3	TGTGCCACCAGCACCGACTACAATCAGACTAGCGGGAGGGCCGGGCGGACAGATACGCAGTATTTT	CATSTDYNQTSGRAGRTDTQYF
NA	TRBV6-6	NA	TRBJ2-3	TGTGCCAGCAGTTCAGCGCAGGGGAGCACAGATACGCAGTATTTT	CASSSAQGSTDTQYF
NA	TRBV6-1	NA	TRBJ2-3	TGTGCCAGCATGCTGCCGGTGGAAGATACGCAGTATTTT	CASMLPVEDTQYF
NA	TRBV27	NA	TRBJ2-1	TGTGCCAGCAGTTTAGGTCATATAGGGGATCAGTTCTTC	CASSLGHIGDQFF
few	TRBV2	NA	TRBJ2-1	TGTGCCAGCAGTGACAGGGATAATGAGCAGTTCTTC	CASSDRDNEQFF
few	TRBV7-9	NA	TRBJ1-1	TGTGCCAGCAGCTTAGCTCCGATGGACACTGAAGCTTTCTTT	CASSLAPMDTEAFF
NA	TRBV5-1	TRBD2	TRBJ2-1	TGCGCCAGCAGCTTATATCACCTAGGACTAGCGGGAGTGTCCTACAATGAGCAGTTCTTC	CASSLYHLGLAGVSYNEQFF
once	TRBV28	NA	TRBJ1-2	TGTGCCAGCAGTTTGGCGACGGGACAAATCTATGGCTACACCTTC	CASSLATGQIYGYTF
NA	TRBV7-9	NA	TRBJ2-2	TGTGCCAGCAAACCCAGGGCCGCGAACACCGGGGAGCTGTTTTTT	CASKPRAANTGELFF
NA	TRBV28	NA	TRBJ1-5	TGTGCCAGCAGCCGGACGAGGTCCCAGCATTTT	CASSRTRSQHF
NA	TRBV11-2	NA	TRBJ2-5	TGTGCCAGCAGTTCCCTGGGCGGGTCAGAGACCCAGTACTTC	CASSSLGGSETQYF
NA	TRBV19	NA	TRBJ2-1	TGTGCCAGTAGTGCGGCAGCCTACAATGAGCAGTTCTTC	CASSAAAYNEQFF
NA	TRBV7-3	TRBD2	TRBJ2-1	TGTGCCAGCAGCCCTAGCGGGAACTCCTACAATGAGCAGTTCTTC	CASSPSGNSYNEQFF
NA	TRBV15	TRBD2	TRBJ2-5	TGTGCCACCAGCAGAGGTTGGACTAGCGGGGGGGCCGAGGGAGAGACCCAGTACTTC	CATSRGWTSGGAEGETQYF
NA	TRBV19	TRBD1	TRBJ2-1	TGTGCCAGTAGTAGGGCAGAGGGGGCTCCCTACAATGAGCAGTTCTTC	CASSRAEGAPYNEQFF
once	TRBV16	NA	TRBJ1-5	TGTGCCAGCAGCCCGACGAACAACAATCAGCCCCAGCATTTT	CASSPTNNNQPQHF
NA	TRBV5-1	NA	TRBJ2-1	TGCGCCAGCAGCTTGGAAAGCAGCTACAATGAGCAGTTCTTC	CASSLESSYNEQFF
NA	TRBV9	NA	TRBJ2-1	TGTGCCAGCAGCCCGACACGGGTAAACAATGAGCAGTTCTTC	CASSPTRVNNEQFF
NA	TRBV30	NA	TRBJ2-5	TGTGCCTGGAGAAGGGTAGACTTCCAGGGGACCCAATACTTC	CAWRRVDFQGTQYF
NA	TRBV27	TRBD2	TRBJ2-1	TGTGCCAGCAGTCCCGGGACTAGCACCTACAATGAGCAGTTCTTC	CASSPGTSTYNEQFF
NA	TRBV30	NA	TRBJ1-2	TGTGCCTGGAGCCAGGGGCCCTATGGCTACACCTTC	CAWSQGPYGYTF
NA	TRBV7-8	NA	TRBJ2-3	TGTGCCAGCAGCCCCCTCGGGAGCTCAAGAGATACGCAGTATTTT	CASSPLGSSRDTQYF
NA	TRBV5-4	NA	TRBJ1-2	TGTGCCAGCAGCCGGCAAGGCTATGGCTACACCTTC	CASSRQGYGYTF
NA	TRBV19	TRBD1	TRBJ2-3	TGTGCCAGTTCGGGACAGGGGGCTGGAGATACGCAGTATTTT	CASSGQGAGDTQYF
NA	TRBV5-6	TRBD1	TRBJ2-5	TGTGCCAGCAGCACGTACAGGGGCGTAGAAGAGACCCAGTACTTC	CASSTYRGVEETQYF
NA	TRBV6-5	NA	TRBJ2-1	TGTGCCAGCAGTTACCTTGTTGAGCAGTTCTTC	CASSYLVEQFF
NA	TRBV5-1	NA	TRBJ2-7	TGCGCCAGCAGCTCCGGGACCCGCTTAGGGGGCGAGCAGTACTTC	CASSSGTRLGGEQYF
NA	TRBV27	NA	TRBJ1-5	TGTGCCAGCAGACTTACAGGGTTCAGCAATCAGCCCCAGCATTTT	CASRLTGFSNQPQHF
NA	TRBV2	TRBD1	TRBJ1-5	TGTGCCAGCAGGGGGACAGGGTCGGGTCAGCCCCAGCATTTT	CASRGTGSGQPQHF
NA	TRBV30	NA	TRBJ1-4	TGTGCCTGGAGTGAGGCTGAAAAACTGTTTTTT	CAWSEAEKLFF
NA	TRBV7-2	NA	TRBJ2-3	TGTGCCAGCAGCTTAAAGGCGGGGACCGACACAGATACGCAGTATTTT	CASSLKAGTDTDTQYF
NA	TRBV5-1	NA	TRBJ2-1	TGCGCCAGCAGCTTGGCGTCCAGCTCCTACAATGAGCAGTTCTTC	CASSLASSSYNEQFF
NA	TRBV10-3	NA	TRBJ1-6	TGTGCCATCACTCGACAGGAGAGCTCCTATAATTCACCCCTCCACTTT	CAITRQESSYNSPLHF
NA	TRBV6-5	TRBD1	TRBJ1-2	TGTGCCAGCAGTTACTCGTTTACCGGACAGGGAGTAGGCTACACCTTC	CASSYSFTGQGVGYTF
NA	TRBV5-5	NA	TRBJ1-1	TGTGCCAGCCACCGGCCTATGAACACTGAAGCTTTCTTT	CASHRPMNTEAFF
NA	TRBV6-4	TRBD2	TRBJ2-1	TGTGCCAGCAGTGACGCGGGAGGGCTCGATGAGCAGTTCTTC	CASSDAGGLDEQFF
NA	TRBV6-1	NA	TRBJ2-3	TGTGCCAGCAGTGAAGCGCGGGATACGCAGTATTTT	CASSEARDTQYF
NA	TRBV7-2	NA	TRBJ2-1	TGTGCCAGCAGCTTAAGTCTGGGGGTGAGCGGTGAGCAGTTCTTC	CASSLSLGVSGEQFF
NA	TRBV13	NA	TRBJ2-7	TGTGCCAGCGGAACGGGATCCCCTCCCTACGAGCAGTACTTC	CASGTGSPPYEQYF
NA	TRBV4-3	TRBD2	TRBJ2-1	TGCGCCAGCAGCCAAGAACGGGGTTCTAGCGGGGGAGCGGGTGAGCAGTTCTTC	CASSQERGSSGGAGEQFF
NA	TRBV12-5	NA	TRBJ2-1	TGTGCTAGTGGTTCAACAGGTTTAAGTGAGCAGTTCTTC	CASGSTGLSEQFF
once	TRBV2	TRBD1	TRBJ1-4	TGTGCCAGCAGCGTTGACAGGGTTGGTAATGAAAAACTGTTTTTT	CASSVDRVGNEKLFF
NA	TRBV6-5	NA	TRBJ1-5	TGTGCCAGCAGTAACGATGGCAATCAGCCCCAGCATTTT	CASSNDGNQPQHF
few	TRBV19	NA	TRBJ2-3	TGTGCCAGTAGTATCGGGGGGCGGGTCGCTGATACGCAGTATTTT	CASSIGGRVADTQYF
NA	TRBV6-6	NA	TRBJ1-4	TGTGCCAGCAGGGATGGGGGGGGCTGGGATGAAAAACTGTTTTTT	CASRDGGGWDEKLFF
NA	TRBV4-3	NA	TRBJ2-3	TGCGCCAGCAGCCATAGGAGGGTAGATACGCAGTATTTT	CASSHRRVDTQYF
NA	TRBV12-5	NA	TRBJ2-3	TGTGCTATATGGCGGGGCACAGATACGCAGTATTTT	CAIWRGTDTQYF
NA	TRBV2	NA	TRBJ1-5	TGTGCCGCTAGACGCACTAGCAATCAGCCCCAGCATTTT	CAARRTSNQPQHF
NA	TRBV10-2	NA	TRBJ1-5	TGCGCCAGCAGTGAGTCGGGGCGGGGACCCAATCAGCCCCAGCATTTT	CASSESGRGPNQPQHF
once	TRBV4-3	TRBD2	TRBJ2-5	TGCGCCAGCAGCCGTATAGCGGGGGACCAAGAGACCCAGTACTTC	CASSRIAGDQETQYF
medium-sized	TRBV11-2	NA	TRBJ1-1	TGTGCCAGCAGCTTGTACAGGAGGAACACTGAAGCTTTCTTT	CASSLYRRNTEAFF
NA	TRBV6-1	TRBD1	TRBJ2-1	TGTGCCGCCTGCACAGGGGGCTACAATGAGCAGTTCTTC	CAACTGGYNEQFF
NA	TRBV7-2	NA	TRBJ1-1	TGTGCCAGCAGCTTACGAAGGGGAACTGAAGCTTTCTTT	CASSLRRGTEAFF
NA	TRBV30	NA	TRBJ1-1	TGTGCCTGGTCCCTGACAGACCAGAACACTGAAGCTTTCTTT	CAWSLTDQNTEAFF
NA	TRBV15	NA	TRBJ2-5	TGTGCCACCAGCAGAGATCCGGGTATCGAGGGGACCCAGTACTTC	CATSRDPGIEGTQYF